This T cell receptor (beta chain) was recorded in a study of OX40 agonist ivuxolimab in advanced cancers. Study-level background: In this trial design, patients received ivuxolimab intravenously at 0.01 to 10 mg/kg every 2 weeks. A diagnosis of hepatocellular carcinoma, melanoma, renal cell or head and neck cancer was present in dose-escalation patients. General study points: Doses of 0.1 to 3.0 mg/kg were accompanied by clonal expansion of CD4+ and CD8+ blood T cells by week 6. On average, a greater number of expanded clones characterised CD8+ T cells relative to CD4+.

Of note for this clone: The target antigen is unknown.

The data were produced by immunoSEQ multiplex PCR, yet TCRdb's version contains in-frame clones alone and is incomplete. The sample has 66,000 or so clones; 85% are singletons. The source of this sequence is an adult with an advanced solid tumor such as melanoma, head and neck, liver or kidney cancer. Material: CD4+ or CD8+ T cells sorted from blood, obtained in a trial of the OX40 agonist ivuxolimab.

The CDR3 spells CASSLPGDAYEQYF. The CDR3 DNA reads TGTGCCAGCAGTTTGCCCGGAGATGCCTACGAGCAGTACTTC. The J gene is TRBJ2-7, the V gene TRBV28; D gene uncertain. The CDR3 has 14 amino acids. The V and J ends lost 3 bases and 2 bases respectively, with 11 bases between them. Germline CDR1 is MDHEN and CDR2 is SYDVKM.